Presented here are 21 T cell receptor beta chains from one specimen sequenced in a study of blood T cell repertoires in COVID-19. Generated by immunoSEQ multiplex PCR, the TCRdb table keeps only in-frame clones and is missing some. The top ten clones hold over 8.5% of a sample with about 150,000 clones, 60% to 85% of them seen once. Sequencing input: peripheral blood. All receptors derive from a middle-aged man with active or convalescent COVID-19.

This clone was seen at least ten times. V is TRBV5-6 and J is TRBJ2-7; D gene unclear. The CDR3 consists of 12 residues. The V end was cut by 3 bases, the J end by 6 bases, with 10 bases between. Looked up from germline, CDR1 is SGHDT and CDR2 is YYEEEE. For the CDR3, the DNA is TGTGCCAGCAGCTCCGGTAGTGCCGAGCAGTACTTC. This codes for CASSSGSAEQYF. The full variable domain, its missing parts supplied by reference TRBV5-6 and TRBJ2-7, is DAGVTQSPTHLIKTRGQQVTLRCSPKSGHDTVSWYQQALGQGPQFIFQYYEEEERQRGNFPDRFSGHQFPNYSSELNVNALLLGDSALYLCASSSGSAEQYFGPGTRLTVT.

The CDR3 here is CASSYGGAGADYGYTF. CDR3 nucleotides: TGTGCCAGCAGTTACGGTGGGGCAGGGGCCGACTATGGCTACACCTTC. V usage is TRBV6-5 and J usage is TRBJ1-2; TRBD1 might be the D (6 bases). Germline CDR1 is MNHEY and CDR2 is SVGAGI. This CDR3 spans 16 amino acids. The V end was cut by 2 bases, the J end by 3 bases, with 16 bases between.

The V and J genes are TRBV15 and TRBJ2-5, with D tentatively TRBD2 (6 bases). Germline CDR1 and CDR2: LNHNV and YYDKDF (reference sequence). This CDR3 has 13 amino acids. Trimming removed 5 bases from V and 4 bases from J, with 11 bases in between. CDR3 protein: CATSRLGGETQYF. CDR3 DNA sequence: TGTGCCACCAGCCGGCTGGGGGGAGAGACCCAGTACTTC.

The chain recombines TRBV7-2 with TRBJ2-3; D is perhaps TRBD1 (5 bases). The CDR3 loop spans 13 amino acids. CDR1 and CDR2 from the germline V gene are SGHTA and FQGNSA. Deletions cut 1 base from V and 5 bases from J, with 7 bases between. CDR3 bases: TGTGCCAGCAGCTTAGGTAGGGGAGATACGCAGTATTTT. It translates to CASSLGRGDTQYF.

The CDR3 loop is CASSFLALPGQGAYEQYF. In DNA form, the CDR3 reads TGTGCCAGCAGTTTTTTAGCCCTACCGGGACAGGGGGCCTACGAGCAGTACTTC. The rearrangement joins TRBV28 to TRBJ2-7; 11 bases map to TRBD1. The CDR3 sequence is 18 residues long. Germline V lookup: CDR1 MDHEN, CDR2 SYDVKM. The junction had 12 bases not matched to a gene; V was cut back by 3 bases and J by 2 bases.

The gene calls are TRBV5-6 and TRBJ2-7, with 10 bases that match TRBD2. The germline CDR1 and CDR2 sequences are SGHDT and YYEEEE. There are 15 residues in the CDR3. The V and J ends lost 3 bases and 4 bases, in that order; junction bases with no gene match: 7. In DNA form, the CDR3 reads TGTGCCAGCAGCTCCCTAGCGGGAGAAGGATACGAGCAGTACTTC. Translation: CASSSLAGEGYEQYF.

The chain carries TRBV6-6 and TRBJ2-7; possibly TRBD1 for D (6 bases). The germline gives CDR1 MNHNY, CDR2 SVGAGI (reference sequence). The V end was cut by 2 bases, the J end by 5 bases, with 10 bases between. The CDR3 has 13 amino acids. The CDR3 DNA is TGTGCCAGCAGTTACGCGGCAGGGGACGAGCAGTACTTC. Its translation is CASSYAAGDEQYF.

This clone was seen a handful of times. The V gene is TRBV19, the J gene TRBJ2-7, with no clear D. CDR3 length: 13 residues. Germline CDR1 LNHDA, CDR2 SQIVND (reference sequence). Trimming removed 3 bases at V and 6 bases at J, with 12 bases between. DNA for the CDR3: TGTGCCAGTAGTATGGCCAGACAAAGCGAGCAGTACTTC. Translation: CASSMARQSEQYF.

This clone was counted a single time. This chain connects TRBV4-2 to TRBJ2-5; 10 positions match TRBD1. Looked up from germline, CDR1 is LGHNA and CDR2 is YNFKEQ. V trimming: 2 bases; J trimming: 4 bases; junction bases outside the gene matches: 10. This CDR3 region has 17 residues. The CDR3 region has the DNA TGTGCCAGCAGCCAAAGGGACAGGGGATTTAAAAGAGAGACCCAGTACTTC. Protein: CASSQRDRGFKRETQYF.

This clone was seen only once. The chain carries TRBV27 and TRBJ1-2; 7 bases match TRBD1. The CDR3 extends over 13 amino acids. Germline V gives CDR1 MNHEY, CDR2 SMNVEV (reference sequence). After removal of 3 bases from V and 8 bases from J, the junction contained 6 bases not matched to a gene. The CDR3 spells CASSLDRLRGYTF. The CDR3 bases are TGTGCCAGCAGTTTGGACAGGCTCCGGGGCTACACCTTC.

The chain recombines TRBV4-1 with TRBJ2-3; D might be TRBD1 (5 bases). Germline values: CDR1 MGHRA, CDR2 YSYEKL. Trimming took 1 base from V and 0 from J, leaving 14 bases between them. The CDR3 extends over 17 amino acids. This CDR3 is CASSQVPDIASTDTQYF. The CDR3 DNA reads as TGCGCCAGCAGCCAAGTCCCGGACATAGCTAGCACAGATACGCAGTATTTT.

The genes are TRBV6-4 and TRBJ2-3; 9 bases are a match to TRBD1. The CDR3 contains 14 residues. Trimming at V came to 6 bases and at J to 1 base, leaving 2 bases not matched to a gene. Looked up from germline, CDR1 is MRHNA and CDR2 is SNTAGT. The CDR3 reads CASRGQGGTDTQYF. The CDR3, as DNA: TGTGCCAGCAGGGGACAGGGAGGCACAGATACGCAGTATTTT.

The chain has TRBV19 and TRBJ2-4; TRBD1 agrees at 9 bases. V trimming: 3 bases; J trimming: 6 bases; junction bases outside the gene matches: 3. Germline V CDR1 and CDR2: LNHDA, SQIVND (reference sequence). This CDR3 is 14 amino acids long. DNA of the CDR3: TGTGCCAGTAGTATGGGACAGGGAATAAACATTCAGTACTTC. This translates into CASSMGQGINIQYF.

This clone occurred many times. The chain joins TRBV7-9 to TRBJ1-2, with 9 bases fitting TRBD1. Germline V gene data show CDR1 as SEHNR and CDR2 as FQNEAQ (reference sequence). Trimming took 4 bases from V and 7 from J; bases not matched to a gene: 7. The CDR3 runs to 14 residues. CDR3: CASSSFRGQGGYTF. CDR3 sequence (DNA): TGTGCCAGCAGCTCATTCAGGGGACAGGGTGGCTACACCTTC. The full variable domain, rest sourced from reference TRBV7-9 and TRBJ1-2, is DTGVSQNPRHKITKRGQNVTFRCDPISEHNRLYWYRQTLGQGPEFLTYFQNEAQLEKSRLLSDRFSAERPKGSFSTLEIQRTEQGDSAMYLCASSSFRGQGGYTFGSGTRLTVV.

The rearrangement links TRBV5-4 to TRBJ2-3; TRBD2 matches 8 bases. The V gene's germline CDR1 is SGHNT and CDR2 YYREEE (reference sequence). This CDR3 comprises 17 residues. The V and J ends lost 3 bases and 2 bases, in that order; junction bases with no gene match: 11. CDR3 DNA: TGTGCCAGCAGCTCCCTGTGGAGCGGGGGTCCCACAGATACGCAGTATTTT. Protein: CASSSLWSGGPTDTQYF. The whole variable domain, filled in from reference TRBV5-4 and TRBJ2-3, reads ETGVTQSPTHLIKTRGQQVTLRCSSQSGHNTVSWYQQALGQGPQFIFQYYREEENGRGNFPPRFSGLQFPNYSSELNVNALELDDSALYLCASSSLWSGGPTDTQYFGPGTRLTVL.

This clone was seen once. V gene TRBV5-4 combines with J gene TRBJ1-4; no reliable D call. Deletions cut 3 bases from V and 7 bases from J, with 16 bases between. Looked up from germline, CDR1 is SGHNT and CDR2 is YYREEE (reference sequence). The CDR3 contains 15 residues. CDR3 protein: CASSSDGEGGEKLFF. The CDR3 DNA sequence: TGTGCCAGCAGCTCCGACGGGGAGGGAGGTGAAAAACTGTTTTTT. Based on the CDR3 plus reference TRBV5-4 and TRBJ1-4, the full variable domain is ETGVTQSPTHLIKTRGQQVTLRCSSQSGHNTVSWYQQALGQGPQFIFQYYREEENGRGNFPPRFSGLQFPNYSSELNVNALELDDSALYLCASSSDGEGGEKLFFGSGTQLSVL.

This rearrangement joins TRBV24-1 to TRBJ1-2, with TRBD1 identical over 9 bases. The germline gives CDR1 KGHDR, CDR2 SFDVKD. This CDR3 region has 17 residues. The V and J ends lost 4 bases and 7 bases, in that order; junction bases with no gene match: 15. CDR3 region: CATSDRGGTGHFLGYTF. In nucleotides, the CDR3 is TGTGCCACCAGTGACCGTGGCGGGACAGGGCACTTTCTTGGCTACACCTTC.

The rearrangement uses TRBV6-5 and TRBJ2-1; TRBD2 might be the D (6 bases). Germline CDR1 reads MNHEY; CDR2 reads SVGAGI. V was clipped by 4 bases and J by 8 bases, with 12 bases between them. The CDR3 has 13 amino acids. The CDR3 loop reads CASSLGLGYEQFF. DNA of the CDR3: TGTGCCAGCAGTTTGGGACTTGGATATGAGCAGTTCTTC.

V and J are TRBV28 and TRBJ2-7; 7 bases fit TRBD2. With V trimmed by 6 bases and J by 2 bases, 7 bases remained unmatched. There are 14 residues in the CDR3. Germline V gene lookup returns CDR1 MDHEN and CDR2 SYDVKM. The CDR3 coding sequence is TGTGCCAGCAGGGGGGGGAGGGACCCCTACGAGCAGTACTTC. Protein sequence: CASRGGRDPYEQYF.

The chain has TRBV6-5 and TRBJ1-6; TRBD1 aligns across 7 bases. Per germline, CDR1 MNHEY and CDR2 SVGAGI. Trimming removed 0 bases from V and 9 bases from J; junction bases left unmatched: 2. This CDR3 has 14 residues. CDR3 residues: CASSYSRQGSPLHF. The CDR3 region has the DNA TGTGCCAGCAGTTACTCCAGACAGGGTTCACCCCTCCACTTT.

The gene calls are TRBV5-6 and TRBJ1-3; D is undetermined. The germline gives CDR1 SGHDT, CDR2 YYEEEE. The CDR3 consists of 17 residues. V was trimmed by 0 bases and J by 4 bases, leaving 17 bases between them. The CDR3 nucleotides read TGTGCCAGCAGCTTGGGCGCCGATATTCGTCTAGGAAACACCATATATTTT. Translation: CASSLGADIRLGNTIYF.